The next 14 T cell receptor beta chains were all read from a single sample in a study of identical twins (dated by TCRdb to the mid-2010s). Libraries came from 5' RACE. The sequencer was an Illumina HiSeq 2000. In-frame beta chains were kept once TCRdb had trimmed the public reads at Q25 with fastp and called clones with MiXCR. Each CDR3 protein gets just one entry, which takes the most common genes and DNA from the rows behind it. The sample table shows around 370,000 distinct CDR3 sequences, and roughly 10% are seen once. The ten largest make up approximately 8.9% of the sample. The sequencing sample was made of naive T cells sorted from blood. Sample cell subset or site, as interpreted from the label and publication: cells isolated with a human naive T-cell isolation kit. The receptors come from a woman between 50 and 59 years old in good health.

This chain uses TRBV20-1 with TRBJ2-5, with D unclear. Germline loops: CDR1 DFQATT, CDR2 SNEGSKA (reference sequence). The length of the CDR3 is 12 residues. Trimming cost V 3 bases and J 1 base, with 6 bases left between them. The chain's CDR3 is CSARLSQETQYF. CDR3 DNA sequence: TGCAGTGCTAGGCTAAGCCAAGAGACCCAGTACTTC.

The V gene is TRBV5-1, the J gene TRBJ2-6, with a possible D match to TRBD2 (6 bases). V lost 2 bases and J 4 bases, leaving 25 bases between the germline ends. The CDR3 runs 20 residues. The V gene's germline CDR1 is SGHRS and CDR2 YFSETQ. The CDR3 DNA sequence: TGCGCCAGCAGCTTTATGCAAGGGGCGGGGAGATCGAAAGGGGCCAACGTCCTGACTTTC. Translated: CASSFMQGAGRSKGANVLTF.

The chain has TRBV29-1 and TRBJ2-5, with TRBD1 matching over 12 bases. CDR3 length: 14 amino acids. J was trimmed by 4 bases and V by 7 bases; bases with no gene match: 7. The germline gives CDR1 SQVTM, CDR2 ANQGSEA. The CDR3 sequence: CSARDRGHIETQYF. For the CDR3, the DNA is TGCAGCGCTAGGGACAGGGGGCATATAGAGACCCAGTACTTC.

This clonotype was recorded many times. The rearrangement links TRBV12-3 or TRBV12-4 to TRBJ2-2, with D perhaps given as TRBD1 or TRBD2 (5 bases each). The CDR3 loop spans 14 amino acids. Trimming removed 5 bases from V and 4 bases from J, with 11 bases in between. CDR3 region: CASSRGTVTGELFF. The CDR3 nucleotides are TGTGCCAGCAGTCGAGGGACGGTCACCGGGGAGCTGTTTTTT.

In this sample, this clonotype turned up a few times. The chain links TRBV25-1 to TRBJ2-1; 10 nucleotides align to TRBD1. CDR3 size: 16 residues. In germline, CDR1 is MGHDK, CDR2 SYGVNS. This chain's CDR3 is CAPGQGTLCSYNEQFF. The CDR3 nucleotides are TGTGCACCGGGACAGGGGACTCTTTGCTCCTACAATGAGCAGTTCTTC. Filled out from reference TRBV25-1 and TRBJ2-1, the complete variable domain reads EADIYQTPRYLVIGTGKKITLECSQTMGHDKMYWYQQDPGMELHLIHYSYGVNSTEKGDLSSESTVSRIRTEHFPLTLESARPSHTSQYLCAPGQGTLCSYNEQFFGPGTRLTVL.

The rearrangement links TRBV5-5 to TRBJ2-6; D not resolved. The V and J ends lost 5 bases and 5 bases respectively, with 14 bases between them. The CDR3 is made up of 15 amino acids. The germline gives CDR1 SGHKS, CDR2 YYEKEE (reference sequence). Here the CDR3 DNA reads TGTGCCAGCAGGACCTTAGGAGCTAGGGCCAACGTCCTGACTTTC. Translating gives CASRTLGARANVLTF.

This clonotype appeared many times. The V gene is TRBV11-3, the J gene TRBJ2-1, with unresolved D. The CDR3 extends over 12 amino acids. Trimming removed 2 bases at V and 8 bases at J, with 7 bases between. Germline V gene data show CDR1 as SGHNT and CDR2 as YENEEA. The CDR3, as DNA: TGTGCCAGCAGCTTATTCAGCTATGAGCAGTTCTTC. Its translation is CASSLFSYEQFF.

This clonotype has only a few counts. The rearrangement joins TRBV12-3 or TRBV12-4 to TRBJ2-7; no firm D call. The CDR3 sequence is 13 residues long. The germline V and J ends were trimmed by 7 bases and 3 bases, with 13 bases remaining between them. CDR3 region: CASTLDTGYEQYF. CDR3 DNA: TGTGCCAGCACCCTCGACACCGGCTACGAGCAGTACTTC.

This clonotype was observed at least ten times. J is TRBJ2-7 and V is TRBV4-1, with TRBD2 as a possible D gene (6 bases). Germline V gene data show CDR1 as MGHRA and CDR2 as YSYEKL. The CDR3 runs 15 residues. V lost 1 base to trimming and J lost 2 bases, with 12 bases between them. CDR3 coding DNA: TGCGCCAGCAGCCAAGCACGGGGGAAGGCCTACGAGCAGTACTTC. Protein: CASSQARGKAYEQYF.

The CDR3 protein is CASSFNSPGVNSPLHF. The CDR3 nucleotides read TGCGCCAGCAGCTTTAATTCCCCAGGGGTAAATTCACCCCTCCACTTT. The V and J genes are TRBV5-1 and TRBJ1-6; a possible D gene is TRBD1 (6 bases). The CDR3 covers 16 residues. Trimming left V 2 bases short and J 7 bases short, with 16 bases between. Germline values: CDR1 SGHRS, CDR2 YFSETQ.

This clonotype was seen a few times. In DNA form, the CDR3 reads TGTGCCACCAGTGTGGGCGGGAGTGACTACAATGAGCAGTTCTTC. This encodes CATSVGGSDYNEQFF. J is TRBJ2-1 and V is TRBV24-1; TRBD2 matches at 7 bases. This CDR3 region has 15 residues. CDR1 is KGHDR, CDR2 SFDVKD, per germline. J was trimmed by 3 bases and V by 5 bases; bases with no gene match: 6.

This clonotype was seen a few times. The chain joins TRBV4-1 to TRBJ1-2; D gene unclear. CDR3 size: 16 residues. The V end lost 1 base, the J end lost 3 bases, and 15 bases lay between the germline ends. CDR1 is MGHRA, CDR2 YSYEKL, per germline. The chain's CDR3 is CASSQVAGRADYGYTF. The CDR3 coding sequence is TGCGCCAGCAGCCAAGTTGCGGGGAGAGCGGACTATGGCTACACCTTC.

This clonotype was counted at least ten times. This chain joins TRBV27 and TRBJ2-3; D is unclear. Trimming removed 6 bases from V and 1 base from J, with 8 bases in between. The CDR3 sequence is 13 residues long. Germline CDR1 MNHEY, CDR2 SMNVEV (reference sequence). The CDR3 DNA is TGTGCCAGCAGGGTAGTCGGCACAGATACGCAGTATTTT. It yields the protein CASRVVGTDTQYF.

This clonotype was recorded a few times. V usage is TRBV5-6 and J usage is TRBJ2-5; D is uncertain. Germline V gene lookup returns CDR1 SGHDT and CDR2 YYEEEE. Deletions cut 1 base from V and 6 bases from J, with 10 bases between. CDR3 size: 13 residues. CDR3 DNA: TGTGCCAGCAGCTTGACTGGTGGGCAGACCCAGTACTTC. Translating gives CASSLTGGQTQYF.